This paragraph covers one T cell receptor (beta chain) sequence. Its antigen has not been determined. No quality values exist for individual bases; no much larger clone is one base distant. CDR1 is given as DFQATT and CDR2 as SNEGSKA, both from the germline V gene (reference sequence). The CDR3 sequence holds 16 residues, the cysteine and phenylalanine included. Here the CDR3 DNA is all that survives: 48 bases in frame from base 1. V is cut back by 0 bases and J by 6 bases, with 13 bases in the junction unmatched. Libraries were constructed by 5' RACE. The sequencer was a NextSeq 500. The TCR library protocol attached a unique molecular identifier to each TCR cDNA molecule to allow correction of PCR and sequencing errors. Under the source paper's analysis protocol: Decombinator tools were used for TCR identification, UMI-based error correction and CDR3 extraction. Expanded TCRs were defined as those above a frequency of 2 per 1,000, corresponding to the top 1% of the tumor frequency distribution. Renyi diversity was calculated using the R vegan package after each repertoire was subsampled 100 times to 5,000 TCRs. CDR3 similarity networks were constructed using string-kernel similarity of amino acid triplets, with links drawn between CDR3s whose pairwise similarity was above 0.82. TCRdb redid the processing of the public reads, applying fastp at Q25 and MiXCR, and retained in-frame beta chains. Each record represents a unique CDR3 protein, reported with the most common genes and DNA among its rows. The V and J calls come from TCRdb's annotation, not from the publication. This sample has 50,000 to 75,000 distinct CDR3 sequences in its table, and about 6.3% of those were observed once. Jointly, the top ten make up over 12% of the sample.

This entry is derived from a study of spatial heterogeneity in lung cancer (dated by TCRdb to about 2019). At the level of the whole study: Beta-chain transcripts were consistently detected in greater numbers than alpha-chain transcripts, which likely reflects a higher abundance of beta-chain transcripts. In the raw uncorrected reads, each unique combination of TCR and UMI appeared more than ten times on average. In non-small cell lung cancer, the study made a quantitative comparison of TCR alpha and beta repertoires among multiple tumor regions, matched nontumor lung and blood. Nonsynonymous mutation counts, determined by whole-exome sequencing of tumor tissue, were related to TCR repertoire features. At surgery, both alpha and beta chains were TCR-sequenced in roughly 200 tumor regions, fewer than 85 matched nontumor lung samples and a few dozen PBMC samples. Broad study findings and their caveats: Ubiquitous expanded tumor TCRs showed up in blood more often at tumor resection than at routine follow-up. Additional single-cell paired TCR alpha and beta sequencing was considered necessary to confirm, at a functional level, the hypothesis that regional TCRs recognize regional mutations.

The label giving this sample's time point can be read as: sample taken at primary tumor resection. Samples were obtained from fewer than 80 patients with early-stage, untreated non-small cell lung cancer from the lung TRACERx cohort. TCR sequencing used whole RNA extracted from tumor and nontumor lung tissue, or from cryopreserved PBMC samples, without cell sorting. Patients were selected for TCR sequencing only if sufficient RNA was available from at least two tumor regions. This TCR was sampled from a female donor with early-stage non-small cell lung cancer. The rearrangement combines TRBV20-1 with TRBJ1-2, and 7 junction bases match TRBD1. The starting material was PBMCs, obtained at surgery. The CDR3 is CSARDPHDRVMNGYTF. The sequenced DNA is TGCAGTGCTAGAGATCCTCATGACAGGGTTATGAATGGCTACACCTTC.